Listed here are 30 T cell receptor beta chains from one sample, sequenced in a study of T cells in Graves' hyperthyroidism and ophthalmopathy (dated by TCRdb to between 2018 and 2021). The protocol used for the library was multiplex PCR. Sequencing was performed on an Illumina HiSeq 2000. TCR beta CDR3 regions were amplified from RNA transcripts. The TCR CDR3 was subjected to a first round of RT-PCR using the HTBI primer set and the Qiagen OneStep RT-PCR kit. TCRdb's own reprocessing of the public reads used fastp at Q25 and MiXCR and kept productive beta chains. When rows share a CDR3 protein, they turn into one entry using the most common DNA and genes. Across this sample there are approximately 740,000 distinct CDR3 sequences, with 14% seen only once. The ten largest clones add up to roughly 10% of the sample. Sequenced material: blood. The source of these receptors is a woman aged 18-35 years with Graves' hyperthyroidism.

The chain links TRBV20-1 to TRBJ1-2, with D tentatively TRBD1 (6 bases). The CDR3 has 16 amino acids. Looked up from germline, CDR1 is DFQATT and CDR2 is SNEGSKA (reference sequence). The V end was cut by 3 bases, the J end by 0 bases, with 17 bases between. The CDR3 reads CSASPWGAEANYGYTF. The CDR3 bases are TGCAGTGCTAGCCCCTGGGGGGCTGAAGCTAACTATGGCTACACCTTC.

As concerns this clonotype: This sequence may be a read error, since a much larger clone differs from it by one base. This sequence joins TRBV7-2 and TRBJ2-3; D remains ambiguous. The germline CDR1 and CDR2 sequences are SGHTA and FQGNSA. V dropped 5 bases and J dropped 5 bases, with 8 bases sitting between them. The CDR3 has 12 residues. For the CDR3, the DNA is TGTGCCAGCAGCGTCTCTAGAGATACGCAGTATTTT. It encodes CASSVSRDTQYF.

This clonotype has at least ten counts. The chain joins TRBV27 to TRBJ2-7, with 10 bases matching TRBD2. Germline V lookup: CDR1 MNHEY, CDR2 SMNVEV (reference sequence). This CDR3 comprises 13 residues. Trimming removed 8 bases from V and 3 bases from J; junction bases left unmatched: 4. The CDR3 reads CASRTSGFYEQYF. CDR3 coding DNA: TGTGCCAGCCGGACTAGCGGCTTCTACGAGCAGTACTTC.

This clonotype was picked up many times. The junction shows a germline mismatch at one end, possibly a read error. The rearrangement joins TRBV20-1 to TRBJ1-5; 9 bases line up with TRBD1. The germline CDR1 and CDR2 sequences are DFQATT and SNEGSKA (reference sequence). This CDR3 comprises 14 residues. CDR3 coding DNA: TGCAGTGCTCTCCCGGACAGGGGCAAGCAGCCCCAGCATTTT. Protein sequence: CSALPDRGKQPQHF.

The V call is TRBV5-1, the J call TRBJ1-6; D possibly corresponds to TRBD1 (6 bases). This CDR3 has 15 residues. Looked up from germline, CDR1 is SGHRS and CDR2 is YFSETQ. V was shortened by 1 base and J by 8 bases, with 13 bases between the two germline ends. CDR3 sequence: CASSLRGGVDSPLHF. The DNA for the CDR3 is TGCGCCAGCAGCTTGCGGGGGGGCGTTGATTCACCCCTCCACTTT.

V and J are TRBV29-1 and TRBJ2-7; D is uncertain. The V end lost 0 bases, the J end lost 4 bases, and 19 bases lay between the germline ends. The germline gives CDR1 SQVTM, CDR2 ANQGSEA. This CDR3 has 16 amino acids. Here the CDR3 DNA reads TGCAGCGTTGAAGACCGCTCTGGGCCCCGCCCTTACGAGCAGTACTTC. It yields the protein CSVEDRSGPRPYEQYF.

This clonotype was detected many times. The chain combines TRBV7-9 with TRBJ2-5; 10 positions agree with TRBD2. Unmatched junction bases numbered 11, after V lost 8 bases and J lost 5 bases. Germline V gene lookup returns CDR1 SEHNR and CDR2 FQNEAQ (reference sequence). This CDR3 spans 15 amino acids. This CDR3 is CASDRGTSVGETQYF. The DNA of the CDR3 is TGTGCCAGCGACCGCGGGACTAGCGTCGGGGAGACCCAGTACTTC.

For this clonotype: A read error may explain this, as a much larger clone is one base away. The gene calls are TRBV5-1 and TRBJ1-1; no reliable D call. This CDR3 has 8 residues. The germline gives CDR1 SGHRS, CDR2 YFSETQ. The CDR3 DNA reads TGCACCCGCACTGAAGCTTTCTTT. Protein product: CTRTEAFF.

This clonotype was picked up many times. The V and J genes are TRBV2 and TRBJ2-1, with D uncertain. The germline V gene encodes CDR1 SNHLY and CDR2 FYNNEI. The CDR3 has 16 residues. V lost 4 bases and J lost 2, with 15 bases in between. This CDR3 is CASSVWPVETYNEQFF. CDR3 DNA: TGTGCCAGCAGTGTCTGGCCGGTTGAAACCTACAATGAGCAGTTCTTC.

There are many counts of this clonotype. The chain links TRBV28 to TRBJ2-7; possibly TRBD1 for D (5 bases). CDR1 and CDR2 (germline): MDHEN, SYDVKM. Trimming cost V 4 bases and J 4 bases, with 17 bases left between them. There are 15 residues in the CDR3. The CDR3: CASSSPPQTGYEQYF. The DNA for the CDR3 is TGTGCCAGCAGTTCGCCCCCACAAACAGGTTACGAGCAGTACTTC.

CDR3 DNA: TGTGCCAGCAGCTTCTTCTCGTTGGGCCGGCAACAAGAGACCCAGTACTTC. Amino acid sequence: CASSFFSLGRQQETQYF. The chain joins TRBV5-8 to TRBJ2-5; D is uncertain. V lost 2 bases, J lost 2 bases, and 19 bases lay in between. The germline V gene encodes CDR1 SGHTS and CDR2 YDEGEE. The CDR3 has 17 residues. Supplemented by reference TRBV5-8 and TRBJ2-5, the full variable domain reads EAGVTQSPTHLIKTRGQQATLRCSPISGHTSVYWYQQALGLGLQFLLWYDEGEERNRGNFPPRFSGRQFPNYSSELNVNALELEDSALYLCASSFFSLGRQQETQYFGPGTRLLVL.

This sequence joins TRBV4-2 and TRBJ2-3, with D tentatively TRBD2 (6 bases). V gave up 0 bases and J gave up 4 bases, with 14 bases separating them. Germline CDR1 LGHNA, CDR2 YNFKEQ. The CDR3 sequence is 16 residues long. The CDR3 DNA reads as TGTGCCAGCAGCCAAGACGTGGCGGGGTTAGCAGATACGCAGTATTTT. Amino acids: CASSQDVAGLADTQYF.

Details on this clonotype: As the CDR3 is not closed by the conserved phenylalanine or tryptophan, this likely results from a read error. This chain uses TRBV27 with TRBJ2-1; TRBD2 aligns across 8 bases. Trimming at V came to 5 bases and at J to 2 bases, leaving 17 bases not matched to a gene. Germline-derived CDR1 and CDR2 are MNHEY and SMNVEV (reference sequence). CDR3 length equals 19 residues. In DNA form, the CDR3 reads TGTGCCAGCAGTCTTACTCCGACTCCGCGGGAGGTCCCCTACAATGAGCAGTTCCTC. This gives the protein CASSLTPTPREVPYNEQFL.

Ten or more counts support this clonotype. V and J are TRBV20-1 and TRBJ2-4; perhaps TRBD2 as D (5 bases). The V end lost 3 bases, the J end lost 1 base, and 7 bases lay between the germline ends. The CDR3 has 13 amino acids. Germline V gene data show CDR1 as DFQATT and CDR2 as SNEGSKA (reference sequence). CDR3 protein: CSASAGAKNIQYF. DNA for the CDR3: TGCAGTGCTAGTGCGGGTGCCAAAAACATTCAGTACTTC.

The chain carries TRBV6-1 and TRBJ1-5, with D perhaps TRBD1 (5 bases). This CDR3 region has 14 residues. Germline CDR1 is MNHNS and CDR2 is SASEGT. V gave up 8 bases and J gave up 5 bases, with 16 bases separating them. CDR3: CASCPGAGYQPQHF. CDR3 DNA sequence: TGTGCCAGCTGTCCCGGGGCCGGTTATCAGCCCCAGCATTTT.

In its sample, this clonotype was seen a few times. The chain recombines TRBV27 with TRBJ2-7, with TRBD2 identical over 13 bases. V lost 2 bases and J lost 6; bases outside the gene matches: 4. Germline CDR1 and CDR2: MNHEY and SMNVEV (reference sequence). The CDR3 is 15 residues long. CDR3 residues: CASSLRTSGSIEQYF. The CDR3 DNA is TGTGCCAGCAGTTTAAGGACTAGCGGGAGTATCGAGCAGTACTTC.

V gene TRBV19 combines with J gene TRBJ1-5, with a tentative D call TRBD1 (5 bases). The CDR3 spans 16 residues. Germline lookup yields CDR1 LNHDA and CDR2 SQIVND (reference sequence). Between the trimmed V and J ends, which lost 6 bases and 2 bases, there was a span of 17 bases. CDR3 DNA: TGTGCCAGTAGCGTCTGGGGACCGGGGGGCAATCAGCCCCAGCATTTT. This encodes CASSVWGPGGNQPQHF.

This clonotype was counted a few times. The chain recombines TRBV18 with TRBJ2-3; no reliable D call. CDR1 is KGHSH and CDR2 is LQKENI in the germline V gene. The CDR3 extends over 16 amino acids. V was shortened by 6 bases and J by 1 base, with 17 bases between the two germline ends. The CDR3 region has the DNA TGTGCCAGCTCCGACACGAAGGTCGCGGGCACAGATACGCAGTATTTT. Translated, it gives CASSDTKVAGTDTQYF.

This clonotype was seen at least ten times. The rearrangement links TRBV2 to TRBJ1-5; D may be TRBD1 (5 bases). Trimming removed 2 bases from V and 7 bases from J, with 12 bases in between. Germline CDR1 SNHLY, CDR2 FYNNEI. The CDR3 loop spans 14 amino acids. The CDR3 reads CASSELTETQPQHF. CDR3 in DNA: TGTGCCAGCAGTGAACTGACAGAAACCCAGCCCCAGCATTTT.

In its sample, this clonotype was seen a few times. The chain couples TRBV25-1 to TRBJ2-5; 7 bases are a match to TRBD2. Trimming took 3 bases from V and 5 from J; bases not matched to a gene: 15. Germline values: CDR1 MGHDK, CDR2 SYGVNS. This CDR3 has 17 residues. CDR3 loop: CASSDPRATAGEETQYF. CDR3 coding DNA: TGTGCCAGCAGTGATCCTAGGGCCACGGCGGGAGAGGAGACCCAGTACTTC.

The chain joins TRBV14 to TRBJ2-2; D remains unclear. The ends were cut back, 0 bases at V and 2 bases at J, with 10 bases in the middle. This CDR3 spans 16 amino acids. From germline, CDR1 is SGHDN and CDR2 FVKESK. CDR3 amino acids: CASSQDLAANTGELFF. Written as DNA, the CDR3 is TGTGCCAGCAGCCAAGATTTGGCAGCCAACACCGGGGAGCTGTTTTTT.

This clonotype came up a few times. For the CDR3, the DNA is TGCAGTGCTATACCCCTTGGGGGGGGCAGGGACTATGGCTACACCTTC. Its protein product is CSAIPLGGGRDYGYTF. This chain joins TRBV20-1 and TRBJ1-2, with a weak D call TRBD1 (6 bases). The CDR3 has 16 residues. Trimming pared 4 bases from V and 3 bases from J, leaving 21 bases between. The germline gives CDR1 DFQATT, CDR2 SNEGSKA (reference sequence).

CDR3 amino acids: CASSQPYLNEQFF. The CDR3 coding sequence is TGTGCCAGCAGCCAACCTTACCTGAATGAGCAGTTCTTC. V and J are TRBV6-1 and TRBJ2-1; D unresolved. From germline, CDR1 is MNHNS and CDR2 SASEGT. Deletions cut 6 bases from V and 7 bases from J, with 13 bases between. The CDR3 sequence is 13 residues long.

The chain has TRBV27 and TRBJ2-1; 11 nucleotides agree with TRBD2. Germline V gene sequence: CDR1 MNHEY, CDR2 SMNVEV (reference sequence). V lost 3 bases to trimming and J lost 6 bases; unmatched junction nucleotides: 7. The CDR3 sequence is 16 residues long. CDR3 residues: CASSFFSGRAGNEQFF. In DNA form, the CDR3 reads TGTGCCAGCAGTTTTTTTAGCGGGAGGGCCGGCAATGAGCAGTTCTTC.

To note about this clonotype: A read error may produce the germline difference seen at one junction end. The chain is built from TRBV20-1 and TRBJ1-2; D is ambiguous. Per germline, CDR1 DFQATT and CDR2 SNEGSKA (reference sequence). The CDR3 has 11 residues. CDR3 bases: TGCAGTACTAGAAATAACTATGGCTACACCTTC. Protein sequence: CSTRNNYGYTF.

The genes are TRBV6-1 and TRBJ1-1; D might be TRBD1 (6 bases). The CDR3 extends over 14 amino acids. Trimming shortened V by 0 bases and J by 5 bases, and 10 bases separated the two germline ends. Germline V CDR1 and CDR2: MNHNS, SASEGT. This CDR3 reads CASSEAADRTEAFF. The CDR3 DNA sequence: TGTGCCAGCAGTGAAGCGGCCGACAGGACTGAAGCTTTCTTT.

The chain joins TRBV6-2 or TRBV6-3 to TRBJ1-1; D is possibly TRBD1 (5 bases). Looked up from germline, CDR1 is MNHEY and CDR2 is SVGEGT. This CDR3 spans 15 amino acids. The V and J ends lost 5 bases and 2 bases respectively, with 15 bases between them. This CDR3 reads CASSVPGTVNTEAFF. CDR3 in DNA: TGTGCCAGCAGTGTCCCCGGGACGGTAAACACTGAAGCTTTCTTT.

This clonotype showed up just a few times. This chain links TRBV6-4 with TRBJ2-2; 11 positions match TRBD2. The CDR3 has 16 residues. Looked up from germline, CDR1 is MRHNA and CDR2 is SNTAGT. The trim removed 6 bases at V and 6 bases at J, leaving 9 bases unmatched. CDR3 sequence reads: CASSETGLAGPGELFF. The CDR3 DNA follows: TGTGCCAGCAGCGAGACAGGACTAGCGGGCCCCGGGGAGCTGTTTTTT.

To note about this clonotype: Since a much larger clone is just one base distant, this may be a read error. The J gene is TRBJ2-7, the V gene TRBV7-3; 16 positions match TRBD2. CDR1 SGHTA and CDR2 FQGTGA come from the germline V gene. The CDR3 contains 16 residues. After removal of 4 bases from V and 7 bases from J, the junction contained 7 bases not matched to a gene. In DNA form, the CDR3 reads TGTGCCAGCAGCTCCTTCGGGACTAGCGGGAGGGATGAGCAGTACTTC. It encodes CASSSFGTSGRDEQYF.

At least ten counts were recorded for this clonotype. This chain's CDR3 is CASSFARWGGGETQYF. CDR3 coding DNA: TGTGCCAGCAGTTTCGCCCGATGGGGAGGGGGAGAGACCCAGTACTTC. The rearrangement uses TRBV12-3 or TRBV12-4 and TRBJ2-5; a weak D match, TRBD2 (7 bases). The CDR3 is 16 amino acids. V lost 3 bases and J 4 bases, leaving 18 bases between the germline ends.